Sequencing of this TCR beta chain was carried out in a study of blood T cell repertoires in COVID-19. Profiled with immunoSEQ multiplex PCR; TCRdb holds only in-frame clones, not every one. The sample holds about 320,000 clones, 85% seen once. The CDR3 is 13 amino acids. V lost 4 bases to trimming and J lost 2 bases; unmatched junction nucleotides: 4. Germline V lookup: CDR1 SQVTM, CDR2 ANQGSEA. The sample consisted of PBMCs or T cells enriched from blood (not recorded which). This receptor was obtained from a woman under 40 who had been exposed to COVID-19. J is TRBJ2-7 and V is TRBV29-1, with TRBD2 matching 8 bases. In DNA form, the CDR3 reads TGCAGCGTTGGACTAGCGAGGGCCTACGAGCAGTACTTC. As protein: CSVGLARAYEQYF.